A selection of T cell receptor beta chains follows, all from one sample in a study of CXCR3-negative and CXCR3-positive naive CD8 T cells. TCRdb reprocessed the 5' RACE reads, with one entry per CDR3 protein and no DNA. The table lists under 70,000 distinct CDR3 sequences. The sequencing input was naive CXCR3+ CD8+ T cells from blood. The receptors derive from a human donor in good health. Some clones in this sample may be carry-over from other donors' samples. CDR3s include the opening cysteine and the closing phenylalanine or tryptophan. Fields, in order: V gene, CDR3 length, J gene, CDR3 protein.

V gene: TRBV19; CDR3 length: 13; J gene: TRBJ2-7; CDR3 protein: CASSIGGNYEQYF
V gene: TRBV7-9; CDR3 length: 15; J gene: TRBJ2-6; CDR3 protein: CASSLTTAGANVLTF
V gene: TRBV5-1; CDR3 length: 14; J gene: TRBJ2-7; CDR3 protein: CASSSGTSPYEQYF
V gene: TRBV29-1; CDR3 length: 14; J gene: TRBJ1-2; CDR3 protein: CSVLPRGLNYGYTF
V gene: TRBV7-2; CDR3 length: 17; J gene: TRBJ1-2; CDR3 protein: CASSLASGTNPVDGYTF
V gene: TRBV29-1; CDR3 length: 15; J gene: TRBJ2-1; CDR3 protein: CSVEGTGSSYNEQFF
V gene: TRBV7-9; CDR3 length: 13; J gene: TRBJ2-7; CDR3 protein: CASSLAGPIEQYF
V gene: TRBV6-1; CDR3 length: 12; J gene: TRBJ2-1; CDR3 protein: CASSDGPNEEFF
V gene: TRBV27; CDR3 length: 12; J gene: TRBJ2-7; CDR3 protein: CASSLEGLEQYF
V gene: TRBV10-3; CDR3 length: 17; J gene: TRBJ1-3; CDR3 protein: CAISEPTTDPSGNTIYF
V gene: TRBV9; CDR3 length: 15; J gene: TRBJ2-1; CDR3 protein: CASSVGTGPYNEQFF
V gene: TRBV6-5; CDR3 length: 11; J gene: TRBJ2-1; CDR3 protein: CASTLYNEQFF
V gene: TRBV29-1; CDR3 length: 11; J gene: TRBJ2-5; CDR3 protein: CSGQVKETQYF
V gene: TRBV6-5; CDR3 length: 13; J gene: TRBJ2-7; CDR3 protein: CASSYSLSYEQYF
V gene: TRBV19; CDR3 length: 16; J gene: TRBJ2-2; CDR3 protein: CASSIGTGLATGELFF
V gene: TRBV11-2; CDR3 length: 13; J gene: TRBJ1-1; CDR3 protein: CASSELPPGEAFF
V gene: TRBV7-3; CDR3 length: 13; J gene: TRBJ2-1; CDR3 protein: CASSLGGGNEQFF
V gene: TRBV11-2; CDR3 length: 13; J gene: TRBJ2-5; CDR3 protein: CASRMVYQETQYF
V gene: TRBV29-1; CDR3 length: 15; J gene: TRBJ1-2; CDR3 protein: CSVEQLDSANYGYTF
V gene: TRBV7-9; CDR3 length: 17; J gene: TRBJ2-7; CDR3 protein: CASSLAVSGQWGNEQYF
V gene: TRBV25-1; CDR3 length: 12; J gene: TRBJ2-7; CDR3 protein: CASSELGYEQYF
V gene: TRBV29-1; CDR3 length: 14; J gene: TRBJ2-1; CDR3 protein: CSVEVAGAYNEQFF
V gene: TRBV7-9; CDR3 length: 14; J gene: TRBJ1-2; CDR3 protein: CASSYREGNYGYTF
V gene: TRBV30; CDR3 length: 13; J gene: TRBJ1-1; CDR3 protein: CAWSVGVGTEAFF
V gene: TRBV5-1; CDR3 length: 13; J gene: TRBJ2-7; CDR3 protein: CASSLAATYEQYF
V gene: TRBV6-5; CDR3 length: 15; J gene: TRBJ2-7; CDR3 protein: CASSYEQAVSDEQYF
V gene: TRBV12-3/TRBV12-4; CDR3 length: 16; J gene: TRBJ2-1; CDR3 protein: CASRGLAAHLYNEQFF
V gene: TRBV12-5; CDR3 length: 16; J gene: TRBJ2-1; CDR3 protein: CASGSMGGQIDNEQFF
V gene: TRBV20-1; CDR3 length: 15; J gene: TRBJ1-4; CDR3 protein: CSGNQLWDHERKLFF
V gene: TRBV29-1; CDR3 length: 14; J gene: TRBJ1-2; CDR3 protein: CSVYQPYPIYGYTF
V gene: TRBV5-1; CDR3 length: 19; J gene: TRBJ2-7; CDR3 protein: CASSAPEETTGTGIYEQYF
V gene: TRBV2; CDR3 length: 15; J gene: TRBJ2-3; CDR3 protein: CASSAWDYSTDTQYF
V gene: TRBV19; CDR3 length: 14; J gene: TRBJ1-2; CDR3 protein: CASSTTRGSYGYTF
V gene: TRBV29-1; CDR3 length: 13; J gene: TRBJ2-1; CDR3 protein: CSVDPGTDNEQFF
V gene: TRBV12-3/TRBV12-4; CDR3 length: 11; J gene: TRBJ2-1; CDR3 protein: CASSFQYEQFF
V gene: TRBV12-3/TRBV12-4; CDR3 length: 14; J gene: TRBJ1-2; CDR3 protein: CASSLRTEPYGYTF
V gene: TRBV12-3/TRBV12-4; CDR3 length: 16; J gene: TRBJ2-7; CDR3 protein: CASTPTVARLGYEQYF
V gene: TRBV5-1; CDR3 length: 17; J gene: TRBJ2-1; CDR3 protein: CASSATGGVRQGNEQFF
V gene: TRBV29-1; CDR3 length: 15; J gene: TRBJ1-2; CDR3 protein: CSILLTGGPNYGYTF
V gene: TRBV15; CDR3 length: 20; J gene: TRBJ2-2; CDR3 protein: CATSALGDSSTYKNTGELFF
V gene: TRBV7-8; CDR3 length: 15; J gene: TRBJ2-3; CDR3 protein: CASSFRGEDTDTQYF
V gene: TRBV6-2/TRBV6-3; CDR3 length: 13; J gene: TRBJ2-2; CDR3 protein: CANRPENTGELFF
V gene: TRBV7-9; CDR3 length: 15; J gene: TRBJ2-2; CDR3 protein: CASSLKTENTGELFF
V gene: TRBV29-1; CDR3 length: 15; J gene: TRBJ2-2; CDR3 protein: CSVLSGRTNTGELFF
V gene: TRBV29-1; CDR3 length: 15; J gene: TRBJ2-1; CDR3 protein: CSVEGWRRRWNEQFF
V gene: TRBV9; CDR3 length: 15; J gene: TRBJ2-7; CDR3 protein: CASSVAGTGGYEQYF
V gene: TRBV28; CDR3 length: 14; J gene: TRBJ2-1; CDR3 protein: CASSQAGGPREQFF
V gene: TRBV11-3; CDR3 length: 16; J gene: TRBJ2-1; CDR3 protein: CASSLDLAVIYNEQFF
V gene: TRBV5-1; CDR3 length: 15; J gene: TRBJ2-2; CDR3 protein: CASSLVVMNTGELFF
V gene: TRBV20-1; CDR3 length: 14; J gene: TRBJ1-1; CDR3 protein: CSARDWAGLTEAFF
V gene: TRBV24-1; CDR3 length: 13; J gene: TRBJ1-1; CDR3 protein: CATSDRVNTEAFF
V gene: TRBV29-1; CDR3 length: 16; J gene: TRBJ2-1; CDR3 protein: CSVEDWASGVYNEQFF
V gene: TRBV7-2; CDR3 length: 14; J gene: TRBJ2-7; CDR3 protein: CASSFDQGAYEQYF
V gene: TRBV5-1; CDR3 length: 15; J gene: TRBJ2-1; CDR3 protein: CASKENRGEKDEQFF